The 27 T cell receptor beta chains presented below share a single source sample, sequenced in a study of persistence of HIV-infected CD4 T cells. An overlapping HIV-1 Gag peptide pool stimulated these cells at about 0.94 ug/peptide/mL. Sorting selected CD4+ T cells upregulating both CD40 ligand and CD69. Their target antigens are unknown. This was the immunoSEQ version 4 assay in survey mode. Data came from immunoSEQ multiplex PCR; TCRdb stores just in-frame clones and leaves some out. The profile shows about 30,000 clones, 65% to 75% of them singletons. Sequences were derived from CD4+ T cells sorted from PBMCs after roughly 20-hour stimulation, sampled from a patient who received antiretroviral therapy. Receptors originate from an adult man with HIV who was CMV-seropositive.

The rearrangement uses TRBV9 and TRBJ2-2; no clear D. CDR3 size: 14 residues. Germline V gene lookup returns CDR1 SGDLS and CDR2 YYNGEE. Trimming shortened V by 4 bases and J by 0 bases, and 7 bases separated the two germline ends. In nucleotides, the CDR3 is TGTGCCAGCAGCATTACACCGAACACCGGGGAGCTGTTTTTT. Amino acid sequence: CASSITPNTGELFF.

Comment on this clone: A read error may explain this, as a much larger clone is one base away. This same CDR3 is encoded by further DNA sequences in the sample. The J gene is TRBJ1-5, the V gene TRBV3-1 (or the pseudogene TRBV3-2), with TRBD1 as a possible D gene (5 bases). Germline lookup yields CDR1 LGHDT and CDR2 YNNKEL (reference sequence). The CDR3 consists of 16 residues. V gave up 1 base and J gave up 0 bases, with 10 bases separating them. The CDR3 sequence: CASSQGDSHSNQPQHF. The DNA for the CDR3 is TGTGCCAGCAGCCAAGGAGACAGTCATAGCAATCAGCCCCAGCATTTT.

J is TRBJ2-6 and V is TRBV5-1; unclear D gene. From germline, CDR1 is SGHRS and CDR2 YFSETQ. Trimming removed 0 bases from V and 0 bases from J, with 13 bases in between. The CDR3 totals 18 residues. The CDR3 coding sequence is TGCGCCAGCAGCTTGGAGCACGGCTTAAGCTCTGGGGCCAACGTCCTGACTTTC. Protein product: CASSLEHGLSSGANVLTF.

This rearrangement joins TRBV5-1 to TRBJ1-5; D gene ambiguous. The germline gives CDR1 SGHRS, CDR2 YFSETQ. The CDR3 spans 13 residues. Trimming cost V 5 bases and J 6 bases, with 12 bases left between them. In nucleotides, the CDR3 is TGCGCCAGCAGAGAGGGAACGGGTCAGCCCCAGCATTTT. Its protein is CASREGTGQPQHF.

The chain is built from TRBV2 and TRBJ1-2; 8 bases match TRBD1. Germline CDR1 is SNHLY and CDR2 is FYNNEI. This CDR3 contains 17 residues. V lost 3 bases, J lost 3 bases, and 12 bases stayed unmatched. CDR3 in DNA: TGTGCCAGCAGTGAGGTGCAGGGGGCTAAGAGATACTATGGCTACACCTTC. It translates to CASSEVQGAKRYYGYTF.

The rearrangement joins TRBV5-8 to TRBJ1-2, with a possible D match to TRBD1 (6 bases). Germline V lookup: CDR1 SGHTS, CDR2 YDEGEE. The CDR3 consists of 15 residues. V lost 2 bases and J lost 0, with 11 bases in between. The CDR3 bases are TGTGCCAGCAGCTTCGCGACAGGCACTAACTATGGCTACACCTTC. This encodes CASSFATGTNYGYTF.

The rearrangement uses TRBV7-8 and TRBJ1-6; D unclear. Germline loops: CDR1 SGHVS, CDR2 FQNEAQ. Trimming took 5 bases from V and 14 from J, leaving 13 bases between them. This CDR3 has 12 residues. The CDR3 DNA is TGTGCCAGCAGCCGGCACCTTGAGGCCCTCCACTTT. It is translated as CASSRHLEALHF.

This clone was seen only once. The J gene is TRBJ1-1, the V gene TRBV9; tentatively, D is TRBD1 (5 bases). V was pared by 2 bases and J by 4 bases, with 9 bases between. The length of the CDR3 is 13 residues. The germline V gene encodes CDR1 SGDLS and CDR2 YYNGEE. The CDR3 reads CASSVRQGTEAFF. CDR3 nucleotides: TGTGCCAGCAGCGTTAGGCAGGGCACTGAAGCTTTCTTT.

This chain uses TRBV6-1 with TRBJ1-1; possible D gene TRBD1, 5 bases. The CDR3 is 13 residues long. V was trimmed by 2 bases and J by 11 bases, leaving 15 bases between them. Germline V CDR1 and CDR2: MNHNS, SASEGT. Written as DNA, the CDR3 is TGTGCCAGCAGTGAACTAAGGGGAAAAGGTGCTTTCTTT. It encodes CASSELRGKGAFF.

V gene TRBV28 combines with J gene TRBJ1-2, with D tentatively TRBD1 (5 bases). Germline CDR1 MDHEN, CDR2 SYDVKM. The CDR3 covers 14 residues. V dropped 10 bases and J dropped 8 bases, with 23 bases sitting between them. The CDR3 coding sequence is TGTGCCACCCCCACGGGGAGGGGCGCTTACGGCTACACCTTC. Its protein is CATPTGRGAYGYTF.

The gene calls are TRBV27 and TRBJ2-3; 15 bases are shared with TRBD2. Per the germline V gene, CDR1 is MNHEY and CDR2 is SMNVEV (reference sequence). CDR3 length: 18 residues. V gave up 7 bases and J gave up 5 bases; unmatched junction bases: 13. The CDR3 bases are TGTGCCAGCACCTCAACCTCCGGACTAGCGGGGGGGGAAGATACGCAGTATTTT. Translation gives CASTSTSGLAGGEDTQYF.

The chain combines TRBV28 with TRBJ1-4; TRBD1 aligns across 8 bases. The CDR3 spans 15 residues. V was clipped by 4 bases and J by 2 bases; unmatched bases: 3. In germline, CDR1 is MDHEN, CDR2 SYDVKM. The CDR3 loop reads CASSSPGGTNEKLFF. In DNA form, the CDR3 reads TGTGCCAGCAGTTCTCCAGGGGGCACTAATGAAAAACTGTTTTTT.

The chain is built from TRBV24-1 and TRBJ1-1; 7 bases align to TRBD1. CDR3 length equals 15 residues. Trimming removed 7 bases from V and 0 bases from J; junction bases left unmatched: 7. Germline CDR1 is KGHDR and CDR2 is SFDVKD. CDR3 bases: TGTGCCACCAGAGCCGGGACAGCTGTGAACACTGAAGCTTTCTTT. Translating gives CATRAGTAVNTEAFF.

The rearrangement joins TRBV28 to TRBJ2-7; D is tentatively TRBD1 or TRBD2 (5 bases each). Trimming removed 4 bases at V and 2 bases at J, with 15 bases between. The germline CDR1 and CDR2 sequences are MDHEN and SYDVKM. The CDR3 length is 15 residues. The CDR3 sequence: CASSSSGTVTYEQYF. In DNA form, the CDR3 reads TGTGCCAGCAGTTCCTCCGGGACCGTCACCTACGAGCAGTACTTC.

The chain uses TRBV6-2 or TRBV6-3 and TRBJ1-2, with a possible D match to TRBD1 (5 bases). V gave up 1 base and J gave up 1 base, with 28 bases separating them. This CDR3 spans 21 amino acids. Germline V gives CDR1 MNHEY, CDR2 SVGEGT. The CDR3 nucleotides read TGTGCCAGCAGTTACTGGTCGAGTGCAGGGCCCATCGTACCCTTTAACTATGGCTACACCTTC. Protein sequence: CASSYWSSAGPIVPFNYGYTF.

CDR3 in DNA: TGTGCCAGCAGTTACACTGCCTACGAGCAGTACTTC. This encodes CASSYTAYEQYF. The chain joins TRBV6-6 to TRBJ2-7; unclear D gene. The CDR3 is made up of 12 amino acids. Germline V lookup: CDR1 MNHNY, CDR2 SVGAGI (reference sequence). Trimming stripped 2 bases from V and 2 bases from J, with 4 bases between.

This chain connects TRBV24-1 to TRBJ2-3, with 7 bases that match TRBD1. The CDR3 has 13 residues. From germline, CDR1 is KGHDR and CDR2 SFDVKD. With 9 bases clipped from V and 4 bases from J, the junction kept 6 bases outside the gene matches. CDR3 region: CATRQGVADTQYF. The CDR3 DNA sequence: TGTGCCACCCGCCAGGGGGTAGCAGATACGCAGTATTTT.

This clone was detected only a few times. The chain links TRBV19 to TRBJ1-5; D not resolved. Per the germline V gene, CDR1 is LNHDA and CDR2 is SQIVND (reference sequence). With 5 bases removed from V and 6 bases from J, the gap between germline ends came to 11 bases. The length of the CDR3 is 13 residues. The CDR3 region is CASSGVSSQPQHF. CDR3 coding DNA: TGTGCCAGTAGTGGGGTTTCTAGTCAGCCCCAGCATTTT.

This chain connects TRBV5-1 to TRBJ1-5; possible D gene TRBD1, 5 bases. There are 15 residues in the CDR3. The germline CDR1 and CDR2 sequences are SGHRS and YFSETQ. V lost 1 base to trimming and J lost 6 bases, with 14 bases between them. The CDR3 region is CASSLRSGQGQPQHF. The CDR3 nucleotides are TGCGCCAGCAGCTTGAGATCAGGGCAGGGTCAGCCCCAGCATTTT.

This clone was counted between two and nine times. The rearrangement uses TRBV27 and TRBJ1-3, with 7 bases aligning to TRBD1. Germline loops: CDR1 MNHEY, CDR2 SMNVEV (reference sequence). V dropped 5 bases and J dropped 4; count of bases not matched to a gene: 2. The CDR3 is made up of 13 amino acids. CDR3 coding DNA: TGTGCCAGCAGTCCGACAGGGGGAAACACCATATATTTT. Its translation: CASSPTGGNTIYF.

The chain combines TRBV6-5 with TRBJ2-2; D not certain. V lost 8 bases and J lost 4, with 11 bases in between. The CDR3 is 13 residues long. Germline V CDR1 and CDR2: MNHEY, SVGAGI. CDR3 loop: CASRNLGTGELFF. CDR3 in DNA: TGTGCCAGCCGGAATTTGGGCACCGGGGAGCTGTTTTTT.

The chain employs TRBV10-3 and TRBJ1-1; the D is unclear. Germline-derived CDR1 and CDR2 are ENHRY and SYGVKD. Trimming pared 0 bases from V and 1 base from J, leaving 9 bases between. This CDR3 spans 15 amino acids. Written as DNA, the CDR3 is TGTGCCATCAGTGAGTCGAATCGGGGGAACACTGAAGCTTTCTTT. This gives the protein CAISESNRGNTEAFF.

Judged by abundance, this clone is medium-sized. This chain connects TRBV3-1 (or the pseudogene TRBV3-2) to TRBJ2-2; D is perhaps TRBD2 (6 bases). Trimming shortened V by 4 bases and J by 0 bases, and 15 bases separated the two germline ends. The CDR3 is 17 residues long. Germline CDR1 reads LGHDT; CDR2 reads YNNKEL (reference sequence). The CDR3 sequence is CASSRWRGGANTGELFF. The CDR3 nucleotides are TGTGCCAGCAGCCGATGGCGAGGCGGGGCGAACACCGGGGAGCTGTTTTTT.

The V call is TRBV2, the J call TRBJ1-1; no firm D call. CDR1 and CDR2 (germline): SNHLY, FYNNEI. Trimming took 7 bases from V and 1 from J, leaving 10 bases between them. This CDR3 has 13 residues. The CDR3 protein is CASTGQRNTEAFF. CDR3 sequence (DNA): TGTGCCAGCACGGGTCAGAGGAACACTGAAGCTTTCTTT.

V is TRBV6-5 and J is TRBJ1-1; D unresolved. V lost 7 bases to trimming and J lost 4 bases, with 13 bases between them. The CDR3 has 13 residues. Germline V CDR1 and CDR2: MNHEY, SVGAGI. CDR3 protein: CASTREYGTEAFF. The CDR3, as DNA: TGTGCCAGCACCCGGGAGTACGGCACTGAAGCTTTCTTT.

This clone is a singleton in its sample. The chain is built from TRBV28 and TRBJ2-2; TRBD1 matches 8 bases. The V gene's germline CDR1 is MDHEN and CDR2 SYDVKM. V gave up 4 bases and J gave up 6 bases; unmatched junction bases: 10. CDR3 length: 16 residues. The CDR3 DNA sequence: TGTGCCAGCAGTTATACAGGGGGTCTGAAACCCGGGGAGCTGTTTTTT. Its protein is CASSYTGGLKPGELFF.

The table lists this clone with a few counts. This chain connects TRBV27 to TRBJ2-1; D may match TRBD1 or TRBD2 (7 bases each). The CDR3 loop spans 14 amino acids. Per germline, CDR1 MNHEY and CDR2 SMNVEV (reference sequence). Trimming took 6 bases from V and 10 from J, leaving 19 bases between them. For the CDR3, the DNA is TGTGCCAGCAGCCCAGGGGGGGGGCCGAGAGAGCAGTTCTTC. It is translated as CASSPGGGPREQFF.